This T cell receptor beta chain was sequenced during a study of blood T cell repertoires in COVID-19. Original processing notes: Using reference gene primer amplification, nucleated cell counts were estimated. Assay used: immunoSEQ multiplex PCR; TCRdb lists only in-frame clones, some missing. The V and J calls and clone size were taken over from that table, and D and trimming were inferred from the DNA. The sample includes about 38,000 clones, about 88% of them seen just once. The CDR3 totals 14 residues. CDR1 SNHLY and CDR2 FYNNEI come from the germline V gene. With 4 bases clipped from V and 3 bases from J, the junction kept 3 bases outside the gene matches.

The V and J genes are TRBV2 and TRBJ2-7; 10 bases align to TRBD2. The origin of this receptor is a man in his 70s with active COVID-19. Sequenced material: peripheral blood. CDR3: CASSGQRGGYEQYF. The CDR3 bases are TGTGCCAGCAGTGGCCAGCGGGGGGGCTACGAGCAGTACTTC.